This T cell receptor (beta chain) was recovered during a study of cytomegalovirus exposure and HLA in healthy donors. Study conclusions and caveats: Common viral pathogens seemed, in a later analysis, to connect with several of the most significant clusters. A missense DCLRE1C variant was associated with V- and J-gene trimming of TCR beta chains in a later analysis, and an independent cohort replicated the association. Donor immune exposure was known only as CMV serostatus.

The PCR employed 60 Vbeta primers together with 13 Jbeta primers. Original analysis: An analysis that came later counted 80 million or so unique TCR beta chains, about 10 million shared. Clones were sequenced by immunoSEQ multiplex PCR, and TCRdb holds only the in-frame ones, with some missing. V and J calls and clone size are those listed in that table; D and trimming were worked out from the DNA. The sample holds more than 90,000 clones; roughly 76% are singletons and the top ten take around 4.4%. Germline values: CDR1 SEHNR, CDR2 FQNEAQ (reference sequence). The CDR3 length is 18 residues. This clone has only a few counts. What it recognizes is unknown. Compared with germline, one end of the junction differs, possibly owing to a read error.

The J gene is TRBJ2-6, the V gene TRBV7-9, with 10 bases that match TRBD1. This TCR was recovered from a man in his forties in good health and CMV-seronegative. Material for sequencing was PBMCs. CDR3 DNA: TGTTCCAGCAGGTTACTGGGGACAGGGGACATAGGGGCCAACGTCCTGACTTTC. This sequence encodes CSSRLLGTGDIGANVLTF. Based on the CDR3 plus reference TRBV7-9 and TRBJ2-6, the full variable domain is DTGVSQNPRHKITKRGQNVTFRCDPISEHNRLYWYRQTLGQGPEFLTYFQNEAQLEKSRLLSDRFSAERPKGSFSTLEIQRTEQGDSAMYLCSSRLLGTGDIGANVLTFGAGSRLTVL.